This T cell receptor (beta chain) is drawn from a study of long-term antiretroviral therapy in people with HIV. Findings of the study overall: Pre-ART clonal expansion yielded clones that dominated the repertoire at all time points. Blood was collected between about 2004 and 2017, possibly under older ART regimens. Repertoires looked antigen-experienced, with only a slight naive shift after ART.

Notes on this clone: Its antigen is currently unknown.

Researchers report immunoSEQ v3.0 was run at survey level. The table came from immunoSEQ multiplex PCR; TCRdb's copy has only in-frame clones and leaves some out. The table records tens of thousands of clones, 85% to 90% of them present only once. The source material was unsorted PBMCs, sampled 3.2 years before starting antiretroviral therapy. This sequence originates from a man between 45 and 60 years old with HIV.

This CDR3 is CASSAKLWAELNEQFF. CDR3 DNA: TGTGCCAGCAGCGCGAAACTCTGGGCGGAATTAAATGAGCAGTTCTTC. V gene TRBV11-1 combines with J gene TRBJ2-1; no clear D gene. The CDR3 extends over 16 amino acids. Germline lookup yields CDR1 SGHAT and CDR2 FQDESV (reference sequence). V was pared by 5 bases and J by 7 bases, with 21 bases between.